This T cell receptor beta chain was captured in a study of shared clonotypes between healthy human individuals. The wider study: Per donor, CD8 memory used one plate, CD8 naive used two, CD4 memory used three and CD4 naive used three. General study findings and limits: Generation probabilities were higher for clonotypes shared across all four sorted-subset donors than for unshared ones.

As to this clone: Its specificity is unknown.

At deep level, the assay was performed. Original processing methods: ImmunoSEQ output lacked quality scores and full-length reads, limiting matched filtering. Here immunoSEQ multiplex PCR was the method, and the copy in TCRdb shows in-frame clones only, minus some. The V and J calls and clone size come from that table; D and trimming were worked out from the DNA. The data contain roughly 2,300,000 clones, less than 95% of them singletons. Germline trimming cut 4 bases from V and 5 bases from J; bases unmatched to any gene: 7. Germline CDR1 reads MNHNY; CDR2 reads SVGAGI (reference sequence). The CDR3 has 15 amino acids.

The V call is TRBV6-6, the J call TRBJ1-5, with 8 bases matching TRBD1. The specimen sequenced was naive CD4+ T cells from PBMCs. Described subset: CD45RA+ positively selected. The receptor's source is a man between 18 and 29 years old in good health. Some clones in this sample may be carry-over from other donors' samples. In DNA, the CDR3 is TGTGCCAGCAGTTTCCTTGGACAGGGCTATCAGCCCCAGCATTTT. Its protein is CASSFLGQGYQPQHF.